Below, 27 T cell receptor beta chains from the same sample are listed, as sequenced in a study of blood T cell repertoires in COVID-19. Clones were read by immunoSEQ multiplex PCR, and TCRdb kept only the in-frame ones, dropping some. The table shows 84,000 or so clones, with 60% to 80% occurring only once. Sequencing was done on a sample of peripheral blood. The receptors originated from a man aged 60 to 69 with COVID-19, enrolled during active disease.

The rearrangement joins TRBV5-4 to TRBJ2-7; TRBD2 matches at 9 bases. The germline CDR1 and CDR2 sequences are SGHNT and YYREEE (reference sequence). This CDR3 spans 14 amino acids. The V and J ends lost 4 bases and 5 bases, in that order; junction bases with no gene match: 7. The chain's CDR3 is CASSTPGTSHEQYF. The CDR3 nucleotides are TGTGCCAGCAGCACCCCCGGGACTAGCCACGAGCAGTACTTC.

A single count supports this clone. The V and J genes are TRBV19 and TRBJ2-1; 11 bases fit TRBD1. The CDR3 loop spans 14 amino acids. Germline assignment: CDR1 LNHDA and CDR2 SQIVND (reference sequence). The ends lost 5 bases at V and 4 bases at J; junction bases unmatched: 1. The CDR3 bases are TGTGCCAGTAGTGGACAGGGGGCTTACAATGAGCAGTTCTTC. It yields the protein CASSGQGAYNEQFF.

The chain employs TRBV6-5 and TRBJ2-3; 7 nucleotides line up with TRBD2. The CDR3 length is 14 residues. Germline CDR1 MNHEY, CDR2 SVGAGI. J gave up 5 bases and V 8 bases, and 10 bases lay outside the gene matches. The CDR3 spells CASSDRDYRDTQYF. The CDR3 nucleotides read TGTGCCAGCTCAGACCGGGACTACCGAGATACGCAGTATTTT.

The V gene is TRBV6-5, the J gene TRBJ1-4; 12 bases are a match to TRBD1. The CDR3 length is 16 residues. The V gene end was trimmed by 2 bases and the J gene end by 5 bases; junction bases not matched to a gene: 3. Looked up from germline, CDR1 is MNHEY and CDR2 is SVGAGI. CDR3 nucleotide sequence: TGTGCCAGCAGTTACGGGACAGGGGGCGCCAATGAAAAACTGTTTTTT. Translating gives CASSYGTGGANEKLFF.

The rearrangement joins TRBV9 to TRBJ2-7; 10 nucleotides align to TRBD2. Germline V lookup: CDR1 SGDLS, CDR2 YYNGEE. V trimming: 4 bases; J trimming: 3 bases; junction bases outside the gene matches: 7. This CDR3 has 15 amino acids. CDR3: CASSLDGTSVYEQYF. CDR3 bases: TGTGCCAGCAGCTTAGACGGGACTAGCGTCTACGAGCAGTACTTC.

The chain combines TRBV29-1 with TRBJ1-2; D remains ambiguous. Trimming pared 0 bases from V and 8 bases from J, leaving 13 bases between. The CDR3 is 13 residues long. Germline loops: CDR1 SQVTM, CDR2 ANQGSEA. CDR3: CSVEDEGIWGYTF. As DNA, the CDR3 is TGCAGCGTTGAAGATGAGGGAATTTGGGGCTACACCTTC.

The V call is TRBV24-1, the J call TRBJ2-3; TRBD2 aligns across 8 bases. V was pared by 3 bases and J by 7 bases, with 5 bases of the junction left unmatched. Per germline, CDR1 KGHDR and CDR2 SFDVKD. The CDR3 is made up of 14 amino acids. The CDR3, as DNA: TGTGCCACCAGTGATAGCGGGAGTATCAATACGCAGTATTTT. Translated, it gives CATSDSGSINTQYF.

The CDR3 coding sequence is TGTGCAAGTCGCCTCTGGCGGCCGAGGGTCGGCAATGAGCAGTTCTTC. It translates to CASRLWRPRVGNEQFF. The chain couples TRBV12-2 to TRBJ2-1; no DNA check was done on the table's D call, TRBD2. TRBV12-2 is noted as a pseudogene. The CDR3 spans 16 residues.

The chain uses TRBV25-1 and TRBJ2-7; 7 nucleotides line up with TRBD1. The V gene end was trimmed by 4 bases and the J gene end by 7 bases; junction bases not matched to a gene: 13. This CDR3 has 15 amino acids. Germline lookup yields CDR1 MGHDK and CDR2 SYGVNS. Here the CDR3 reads CASSASTGIVGEQYF. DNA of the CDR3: TGTGCCAGCAGTGCCTCGACAGGGATCGTCGGGGAGCAGTACTTC.

DNA for the CDR3: TGTGCCAGTAGTATAAGCAGGGCCACTGAAGCTTTCTTT. Residues: CASSISRATEAFF. V gene TRBV19 combines with J gene TRBJ1-1; TRBD1 might be the D (5 bases). Per germline, CDR1 LNHDA and CDR2 SQIVND (reference sequence). V dropped 2 bases and J dropped 4 bases, with 8 bases sitting between them. The length of the CDR3 is 13 residues.

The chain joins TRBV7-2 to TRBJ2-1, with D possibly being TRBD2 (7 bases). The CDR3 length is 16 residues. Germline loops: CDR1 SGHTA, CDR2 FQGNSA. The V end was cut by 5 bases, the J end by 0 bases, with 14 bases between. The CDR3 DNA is TGTGCCAGCAGCGGTCAAGGGGGGGGCTCCTACAATGAGCAGTTCTTC. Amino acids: CASSGQGGGSYNEQFF.

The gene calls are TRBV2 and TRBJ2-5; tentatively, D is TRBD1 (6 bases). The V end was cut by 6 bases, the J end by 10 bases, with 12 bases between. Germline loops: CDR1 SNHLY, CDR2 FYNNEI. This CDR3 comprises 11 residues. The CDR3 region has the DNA TGTGCCAGCAGCGCCCCACAGGGCCAGTACTTC. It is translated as CASSAPQGQYF.

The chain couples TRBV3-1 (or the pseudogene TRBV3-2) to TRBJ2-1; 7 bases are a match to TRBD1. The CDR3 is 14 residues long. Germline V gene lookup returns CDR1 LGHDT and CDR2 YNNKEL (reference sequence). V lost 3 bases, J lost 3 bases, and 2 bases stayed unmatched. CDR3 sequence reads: CASSQRTGYNEQFF. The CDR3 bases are TGTGCCAGCAGCCAGCGGACAGGCTACAATGAGCAGTTCTTC.

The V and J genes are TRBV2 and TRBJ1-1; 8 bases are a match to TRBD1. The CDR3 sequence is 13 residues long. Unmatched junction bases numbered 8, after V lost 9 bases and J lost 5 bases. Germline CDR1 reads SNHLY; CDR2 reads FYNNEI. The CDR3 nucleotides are TGTGCCAGTTCACAGGGGGAGGGGACTGAAGCTTTCTTT. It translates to CASSQGEGTEAFF.

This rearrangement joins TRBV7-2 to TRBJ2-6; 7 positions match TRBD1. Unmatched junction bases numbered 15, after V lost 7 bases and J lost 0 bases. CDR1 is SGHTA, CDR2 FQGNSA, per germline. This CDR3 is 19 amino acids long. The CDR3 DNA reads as TGTGCCAGCACCAGGGACAGAACTATTGTTCCCTCTGGGGCCAACGTCCTGACTTTC. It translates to CASTRDRTIVPSGANVLTF.

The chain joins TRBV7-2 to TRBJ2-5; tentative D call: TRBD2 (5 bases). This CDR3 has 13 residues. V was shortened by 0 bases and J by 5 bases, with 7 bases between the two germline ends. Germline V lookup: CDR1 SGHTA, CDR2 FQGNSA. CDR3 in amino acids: CASSLARVETQYF. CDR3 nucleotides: TGTGCCAGCAGCTTAGCGAGGGTGGAGACCCAGTACTTC.

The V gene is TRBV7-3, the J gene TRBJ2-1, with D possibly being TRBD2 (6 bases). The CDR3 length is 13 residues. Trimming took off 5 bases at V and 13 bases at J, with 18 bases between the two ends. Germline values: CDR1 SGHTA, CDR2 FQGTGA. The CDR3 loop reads CASSPTTSSVQFF. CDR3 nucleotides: TGTGCCAGCAGCCCCACGACTAGTTCTGTTCAGTTCTTC.

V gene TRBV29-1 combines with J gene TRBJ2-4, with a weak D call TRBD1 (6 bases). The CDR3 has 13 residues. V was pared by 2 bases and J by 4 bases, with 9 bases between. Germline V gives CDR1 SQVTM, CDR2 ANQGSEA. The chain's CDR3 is CSVETGTKNIQYF. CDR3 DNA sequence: TGCAGCGTTGAAACAGGGACAAAAAACATTCAGTACTTC. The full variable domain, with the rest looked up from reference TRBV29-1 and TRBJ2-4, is SAVISQKPSRDICQRGTSLTIQCQVDSQVTMMFWYRQQPGQSLTLIATANQGSEATYESGFVIDKFPISRPNLTFSTLTVSNMSPEDSSIYLCSVETGTKNIQYFGAGTRLSVL.

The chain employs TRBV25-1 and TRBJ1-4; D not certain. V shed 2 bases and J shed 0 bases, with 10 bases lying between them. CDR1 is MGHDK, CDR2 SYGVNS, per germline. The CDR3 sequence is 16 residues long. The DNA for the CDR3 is TGTGCCAGCAGTGAAGGAAACAGAGCAACTAATGAAAAACTGTTTTTT. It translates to CASSEGNRATNEKLFF. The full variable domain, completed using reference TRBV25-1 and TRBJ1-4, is EADIYQTPRYLVIGTGKKITLECSQTMGHDKMYWYQQDPGMELHLIHYSYGVNSTEKGDLSSESTVSRIRTEHFPLTLESARPSHTSQYLCASSEGNRATNEKLFFGSGTQLSVL.

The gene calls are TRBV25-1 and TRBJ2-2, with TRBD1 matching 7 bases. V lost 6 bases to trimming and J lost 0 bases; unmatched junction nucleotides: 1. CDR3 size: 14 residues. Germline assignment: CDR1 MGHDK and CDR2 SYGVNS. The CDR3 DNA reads TGTGCCAGCAGGGGGACAGCGAACACCGGGGAGCTGTTTTTT. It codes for CASRGTANTGELFF.

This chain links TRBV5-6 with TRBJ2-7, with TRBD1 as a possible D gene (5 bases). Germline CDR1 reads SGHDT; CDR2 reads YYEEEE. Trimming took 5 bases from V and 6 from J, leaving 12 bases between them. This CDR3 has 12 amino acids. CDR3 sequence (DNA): TGTGCCAGCAGTTGGGGAAGGGGCGAGCAGTACTTC. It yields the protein CASSWGRGEQYF.

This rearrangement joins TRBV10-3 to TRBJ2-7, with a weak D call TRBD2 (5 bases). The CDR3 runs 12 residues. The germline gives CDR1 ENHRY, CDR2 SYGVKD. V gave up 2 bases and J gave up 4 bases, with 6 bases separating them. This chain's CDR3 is CAISEGLYEQYF. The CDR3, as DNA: TGTGCCATCAGTGAGGGACTTTACGAGCAGTACTTC.

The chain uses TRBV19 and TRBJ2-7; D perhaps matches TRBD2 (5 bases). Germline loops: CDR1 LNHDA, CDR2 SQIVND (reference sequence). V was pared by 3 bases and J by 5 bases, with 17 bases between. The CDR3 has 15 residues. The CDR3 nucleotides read TGTGCCAGTAGTATTGGCCGAGCGGTCGTCGACGAGCAGTACTTC. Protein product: CASSIGRAVVDEQYF. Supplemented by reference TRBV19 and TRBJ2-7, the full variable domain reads DGGITQSPKYLFRKEGQNVTLSCEQNLNHDAMYWYRQDPGQGLRLIYYSQIVNDFQKGDIAEGYSVSREKKESFPLTVTSAQKNPTAFYLCASSIGRAVVDEQYFGPGTRLTVT.

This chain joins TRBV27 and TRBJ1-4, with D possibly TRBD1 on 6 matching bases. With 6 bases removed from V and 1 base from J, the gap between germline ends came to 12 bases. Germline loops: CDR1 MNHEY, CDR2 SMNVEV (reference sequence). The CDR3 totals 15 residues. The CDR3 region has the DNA TGTGCCAGCAGGTCACAGGGTGTAACTAATGAAAAACTGTTTTTT. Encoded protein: CASRSQGVTNEKLFF.

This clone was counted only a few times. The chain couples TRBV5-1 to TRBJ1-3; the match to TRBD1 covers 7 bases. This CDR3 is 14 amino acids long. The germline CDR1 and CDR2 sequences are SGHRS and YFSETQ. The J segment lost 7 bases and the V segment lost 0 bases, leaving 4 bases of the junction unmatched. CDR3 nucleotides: TGCGCCAGCAGCTTGGGACAGGGAAAGAACACCATATATTTT. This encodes CASSLGQGKNTIYF. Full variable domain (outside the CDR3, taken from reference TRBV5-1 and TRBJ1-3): KAGVTQTPRYLIKTRGQQVTLSCSPISGHRSVSWYQQTPGQGLQFLFEYFSETQRNKGNFPGRFSGRQFSNSRSEMNVSTLELGDSALYLCASSLGQGKNTIYFGEGSWLTVV.

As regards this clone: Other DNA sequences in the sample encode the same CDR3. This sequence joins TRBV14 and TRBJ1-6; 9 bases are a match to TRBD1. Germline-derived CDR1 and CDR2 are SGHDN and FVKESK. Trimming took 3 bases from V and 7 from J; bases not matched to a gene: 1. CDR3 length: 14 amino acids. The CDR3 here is CASSQDRGNSPLHF. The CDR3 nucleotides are TGTGCCAGCAGCCAGGACAGGGGAAATTCACCCCTCCACTTT.

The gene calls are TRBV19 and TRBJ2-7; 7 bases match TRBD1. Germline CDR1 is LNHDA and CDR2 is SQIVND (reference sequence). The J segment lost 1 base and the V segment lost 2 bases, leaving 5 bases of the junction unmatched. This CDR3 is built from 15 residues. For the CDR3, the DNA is TGTGCCAGTAGTATAACGGCAGGGGGTTCCTACGAGCAGTACTTC. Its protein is CASSITAGGSYEQYF.